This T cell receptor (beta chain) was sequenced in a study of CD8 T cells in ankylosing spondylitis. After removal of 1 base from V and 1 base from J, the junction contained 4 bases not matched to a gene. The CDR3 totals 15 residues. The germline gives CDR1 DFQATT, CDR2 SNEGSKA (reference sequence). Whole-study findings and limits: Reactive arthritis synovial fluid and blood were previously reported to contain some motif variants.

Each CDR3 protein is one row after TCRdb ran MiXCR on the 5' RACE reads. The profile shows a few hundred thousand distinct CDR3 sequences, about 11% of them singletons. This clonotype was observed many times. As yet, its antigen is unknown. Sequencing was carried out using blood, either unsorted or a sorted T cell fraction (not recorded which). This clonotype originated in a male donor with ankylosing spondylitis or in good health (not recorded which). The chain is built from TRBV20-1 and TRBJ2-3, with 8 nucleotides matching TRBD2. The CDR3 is CSARGGGLGTDTQYF. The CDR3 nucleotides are TGCAGTGCTAGAGGGGGGGGACTAGGCACAGATACGCAGTATTTT.